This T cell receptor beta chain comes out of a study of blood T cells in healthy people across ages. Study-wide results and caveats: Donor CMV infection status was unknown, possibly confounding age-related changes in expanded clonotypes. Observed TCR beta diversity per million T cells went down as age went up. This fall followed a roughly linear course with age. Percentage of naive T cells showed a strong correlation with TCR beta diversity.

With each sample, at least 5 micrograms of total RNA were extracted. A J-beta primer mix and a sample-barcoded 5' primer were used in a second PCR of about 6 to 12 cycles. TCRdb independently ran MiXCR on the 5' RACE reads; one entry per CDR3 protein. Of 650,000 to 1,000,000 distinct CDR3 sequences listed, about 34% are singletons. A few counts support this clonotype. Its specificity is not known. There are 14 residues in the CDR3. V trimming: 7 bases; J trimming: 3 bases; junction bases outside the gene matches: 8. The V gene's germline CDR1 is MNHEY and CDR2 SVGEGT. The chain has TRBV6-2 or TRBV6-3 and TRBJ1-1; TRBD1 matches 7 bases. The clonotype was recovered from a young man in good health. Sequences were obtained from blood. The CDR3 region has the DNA TGTGCCAGCACCCGAACCGACAGGGACACTGAAGCTTTCTTT. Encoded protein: CASTRTDRDTEAFF.